This note documents a single TCR beta chain sequence. This sample stems from a study of T cell changes during pregnancy in multiple sclerosis. CDR1 LGHNT and CDR2 FRNRAP come from the germline V gene. The CDR3 contains 15 residues. The V gene end was trimmed by 5 bases and the J gene end by 3 bases; junction bases not matched to a gene: 5. Data came from immunoSEQ multiplex PCR; TCRdb stores just in-frame clones and leaves some out. The sample holds approximately 50,000 clones; about 90% are singletons and the top ten take less than 0.65%. This TCR came from a female donor with multiple sclerosis, enrolled in a pregnancy study. The source was CD4+ T cells from peripheral blood mononuclear cells, collected after pregnancy. The gene calls are TRBV12-5 and TRBJ1-5, with 9 bases fitting TRBD1. The CDR3 DNA reads TGTGCTAGTGGTCCCGGACAGGGGAACAATCAGCCCCAGCATTTT. Encoded protein: CASGPGQGNNQPQHF.